A selection of T cell receptor beta chains follows, all from one sample in a study of technical replicates of blood from four donors. Clones were sequenced by immunoSEQ multiplex PCR, and TCRdb holds only the in-frame ones, with some missing. The data contain 95,000 to 100,000 clones, roughly 95% of them singletons. Sequenced material: T cells isolated from PBMCs. All receptors come from a human donor in good health. The CDR3 runs from the conserved cysteine through the conserved F or W. The order of the fields is D gene, J gene, clone size, V gene, CDR3 DNA, CDR3 protein. The D gene is left open where the match is weak. Clone sizes are given selectively: once, few, many, or a class where the clone is expanded.

D: TRBD1
J: TRBJ2-4
size: NA
V: TRBV11-2
DNA: TGTGCCAGCAGCCTAGGCATGGGACAGGGGATTGTGACCAAAAACATTCAGTACTTC
CDR3: CASSLGMGQGIVTKNIQYF

D: NA
J: TRBJ1-1
size: NA
V: TRBV18
DNA: TGTGCCAGCTCACCACTTAATGGCTTGGCGGCGGCTGAAGCTTTCTTT
CDR3: CASSPLNGLAAAEAFF

D: TRBD1
J: TRBJ2-2
size: NA
V: TRBV6-4
DNA: TGTGCCAGCAGTGACTCTAGACAGGGGGACACCGGGGAGCTGTTTTTT
CDR3: CASSDSRQGDTGELFF

D: NA
J: TRBJ2-2
size: NA
V: TRBV6-5
DNA: TGTGCCAGCAGTTACTCGCGCGGAGACACCGGGGAGCTGTTTTTT
CDR3: CASSYSRGDTGELFF

D: NA
J: TRBJ1-5
size: NA
V: TRBV6-1
DNA: TGTGCCAGCAGTGCCGGGGTACCCTGGCAGGAGCCCCAGCATTTT
CDR3: CASSAGVPWQEPQHF

D: TRBD1
J: TRBJ2-1
size: NA
V: TRBV19
DNA: TGTGCCAGTAGTTCGGGACAGGGCTACAATGAGCAGTTCTTC
CDR3: CASSSGQGYNEQFF

D: NA
J: TRBJ2-5
size: NA
V: TRBV19
DNA: TGTGCCAGTACCACCGGGCAGGGGAACCAAGAGACCCAGTACTTC
CDR3: CASTTGQGNQETQYF

D: NA
J: TRBJ1-6
size: NA
V: TRBV23-1
DNA: TGCGCCAGCAGTCAAATTCCCCGAGGACAGCCTAATTCACCCCTCCACTTT
CDR3: CASSQIPRGQPNSPLHF

D: NA
J: TRBJ1-6
size: NA
V: TRBV7-3
DNA: TGTGCCAGCAGCTTAGGTGGGGGGGGAAATTCACCCCTCCACTTT
CDR3: CASSLGGGGNSPLHF

D: NA
J: TRBJ1-5
size: NA
V: TRBV18
DNA: TGTGCCAGCTCACGGGCAGGGTATCAGCCCCAGCATTTT
CDR3: CASSRAGYQPQHF

D: TRBD2
J: TRBJ2-1
size: NA
V: TRBV2
DNA: TGTGCCAGCAGTGGCGGGAGGTACGGTGAGCAGTTCTTC
CDR3: CASSGGRYGEQFF

D: NA
J: TRBJ1-5
size: once
V: TRBV15
DNA: TGTGCCACCGCGGGGGGCAGGGAAGATCAGCCCCAGCATTTT
CDR3: CATAGGREDQPQHF

D: TRBD1
J: TRBJ1-3
size: NA
V: TRBV6-1
DNA: TGTGCCAGCAGCTTAACAGGGGCTGGAAACACCATATATTTT
CDR3: CASSLTGAGNTIYF

D: NA
J: TRBJ2-2
size: NA
V: TRBV5-4
DNA: TGTGCCAGCAGCCCCGGGACTGGGAACACCGGGGAGCTGTTTTTT
CDR3: CASSPGTGNTGELFF

D: NA
J: TRBJ2-1
size: NA
V: TRBV9
DNA: TGTGCCAGCAGCGAGGGGCTCTCTTATACTGAGCAGTTCTTC
CDR3: CASSEGLSYTEQFF

D: NA
J: TRBJ2-7
size: NA
V: TRBV10-3
DNA: TGTGCCATCAGTGACTCTCCCCAGGGTACCTACGAGCAGTACTTC
CDR3: CAISDSPQGTYEQYF

D: NA
J: TRBJ1-2
size: NA
V: TRBV6-5
DNA: TGTGCCGGGAGCATGCAAGGGTATGGCTACACCTTC
CDR3: CAGSMQGYGYTF

D: TRBD2
J: TRBJ2-3
size: NA
V: TRBV5-6
DNA: TGTGCCAGCAGCTCCTTGTTGGCAGGACTAGCCAGCACAGATACGCAGTATTTT
CDR3: CASSSLLAGLASTDTQYF

D: TRBD2
J: TRBJ2-5
size: NA
V: TRBV5-4
DNA: TGTGCCAGCAGCCCCTTAGCGGGGGGGCTAGAGACCCAGTACTTC
CDR3: CASSPLAGGLETQYF

D: NA
J: TRBJ2-1
size: NA
V: TRBV19
DNA: TGTGCCAGTAGTATATCAGGGTTCGATGAGCAGTTCTTC
CDR3: CASSISGFDEQFF

D: NA
J: TRBJ1-1
size: once
V: TRBV30
DNA: TGTGCCCAAAGCGGGGGGGAGACTGAAGCTTTCTTT
CDR3: CAQSGGETEAFF

D: TRBD2
J: TRBJ2-3
size: NA
V: TRBV5-1
DNA: TGCGCCAGCAGCTCGGGACTAGCGGGAGAGGCAGATACGCAGTATTTT
CDR3: CASSSGLAGEADTQYF

D: TRBD2
J: TRBJ2-1
size: NA
V: TRBV28
DNA: TGTGCCAGCAGCTGGGGGACTAGCAGGGATGAGCAGTTCTTC
CDR3: CASSWGTSRDEQFF

D: NA
J: TRBJ1-5
size: NA
V: TRBV19
DNA: TGTGCCAGTAGTATGTTTCTGGGGGCTTCCAATCAGCCCCAGCATTTT
CDR3: CASSMFLGASNQPQHF

D: NA
J: TRBJ2-2
size: NA
V: TRBV5-4
DNA: TGTGCCAGCAGCTTACAGGGTTTTGCCACCGGGGAGCTGTTTTTT
CDR3: CASSLQGFATGELFF

D: TRBD2
J: TRBJ2-2
size: NA
V: TRBV14
DNA: TGTGCCAGCAGCCTTCTCAGCGGGGGCACCGGGGAGCTGTTTTTT
CDR3: CASSLLSGGTGELFF

D: TRBD1
J: TRBJ2-7
size: NA
V: TRBV5-5
DNA: TGTGCCAGCAGCGCCCAGGGACAGGGTACCTACGAGCAGTACTTC
CDR3: CASSAQGQGTYEQYF

D: TRBD2
J: TRBJ2-1
size: NA
V: TRBV6-5
DNA: TGTGCCAGCAGTTCGACGTGGCGGGGGAGGAATGAGCAGTTCTTC
CDR3: CASSSTWRGRNEQFF

D: TRBD2
J: TRBJ2-5
size: NA
V: TRBV6-5
DNA: TGTGCCAGCAGTTCCCGGTCGTGGGGAGGGGAGACCCAGTACTTC
CDR3: CASSSRSWGGETQYF

D: NA
J: TRBJ2-5
size: NA
V: TRBV28
DNA: TGTGCCAGCGGCCCCGAGACCCAGTACTTC
CDR3: CASGPETQYF

D: NA
J: TRBJ2-1
size: NA
V: TRBV29-1
DNA: TGCAGCCTCGAAGGAGCGGTGGACAATGAGCAGTTCTTC
CDR3: CSLEGAVDNEQFF

D: NA
J: TRBJ2-3
size: NA
V: TRBV5-4
DNA: TGTGCCAGCAGCTGGGTGGGCGGTGCGGGGGATACGCAGTATTTT
CDR3: CASSWVGGAGDTQYF

D: NA
J: TRBJ1-5
size: NA
V: TRBV11-2
DNA: TGTGCCAGCAGCTTAGGTCATAATCAGCCCCAGCATTTT
CDR3: CASSLGHNQPQHF

D: TRBD2
J: TRBJ2-1
size: once
V: TRBV27
DNA: TGTGCCAGCTTTGGGCTAGCGGGATTGCGTGAGCAGTTCTTC
CDR3: CASFGLAGLREQFF

D: TRBD1
J: TRBJ1-5
size: NA
V: TRBV10-1
DNA: TGCGCCAGTTCTCGACAGGGGGATCAGCCCCAGCATTTT
CDR3: CASSRQGDQPQHF

D: TRBD1
J: TRBJ1-1
size: once
V: TRBV18
DNA: TGTGCCAGCTCGAGACAGGGTTCAACAGAGAGCACTGAAGCTTTCTTT
CDR3: CASSRQGSTESTEAFF

D: NA
J: TRBJ2-7
size: NA
V: TRBV6-1
DNA: TGTGCCAGCAAATTGGCAGGGGCACTACTCGAGCAGTACTTC
CDR3: CASKLAGALLEQYF

D: TRBD2
J: TRBJ2-1
size: NA
V: TRBV6-5
DNA: TGTGCCAGCAGGGGACTAGCGGGAGCCCCTGAGCAGTTCTTC
CDR3: CASRGLAGAPEQFF

D: TRBD2
J: TRBJ2-7
size: NA
V: TRBV27
DNA: TGTGCCAGCAGTGCAGCCCGGACTAGCGAGTTGTCTTACGAGCAGTACTTC
CDR3: CASSAARTSELSYEQYF

D: TRBD1
J: TRBJ2-7
size: NA
V: TRBV18
DNA: TGTGCCAGCTCACGGATTGGGACAGGGACCTACGAGCAGTACTTC
CDR3: CASSRIGTGTYEQYF

D: TRBD1
J: TRBJ1-5
size: NA
V: TRBV7-9
DNA: TGTGCCAGCAGCGCCGGGACAGACAATCAGCCCCAGCATTTT
CDR3: CASSAGTDNQPQHF

D: NA
J: TRBJ1-1
size: NA
V: TRBV5-1
DNA: TGCGCCAGCAGCCCTCGGGCAGGGGACACTGAAGCTTTCTTT
CDR3: CASSPRAGDTEAFF

D: NA
J: TRBJ2-2
size: NA
V: TRBV29-1
DNA: TGCAGCGTTGAATGGGGGCCCGGGGAGCTGTTTTTT
CDR3: CSVEWGPGELFF

D: TRBD1
J: TRBJ1-5
size: NA
V: TRBV10-3
DNA: TGTGCCATCAGTGCGACAGGGCCCTATAGCAATCAGCCCCAGCATTTT
CDR3: CAISATGPYSNQPQHF

D: TRBD1
J: TRBJ1-1
size: NA
V: TRBV5-1
DNA: TGCGCCAGCAGCCCGGCGACAGGGGCACACACTGAAGCTTTCTTT
CDR3: CASSPATGAHTEAFF

D: TRBD2
J: TRBJ2-1
size: NA
V: TRBV7-2
DNA: TGTGCCAGCACCAGCTATGGGACTAGCGGTCTAATGTGGTTCTTC
CDR3: CASTSYGTSGLMWFF

D: TRBD2
J: TRBJ2-7
size: NA
V: TRBV30
DNA: TGTGCCTGGAGTCCCCCCGGGTTTAGCGGGGGGGTCTACGAGCAGTACTTC
CDR3: CAWSPPGFSGGVYEQYF

D: NA
J: TRBJ2-3
size: NA
V: TRBV19
DNA: TGTGCCAGTAGACCACAGGCGTCCTCCCGACCAGATACGCAGTATTTT
CDR3: CASRPQASSRPDTQYF

D: NA
J: TRBJ1-1
size: NA
V: TRBV5-1
DNA: TGCGCCAGCAGCTTGGGAAGCGTAGGAACTGAAGCTTTCTTT
CDR3: CASSLGSVGTEAFF

D: NA
J: TRBJ1-1
size: few
V: TRBV5-1
DNA: TGCGCCAGCAGCTTGGTAGGGTCAGGGACTGAAGCTTTCTTT
CDR3: CASSLVGSGTEAFF

D: TRBD1
J: TRBJ1-6
size: NA
V: TRBV15
DNA: TGTGCCACCAGCCGACAGGGTTCTTCACCCCTCCACTTT
CDR3: CATSRQGSSPLHF

D: TRBD1
J: TRBJ2-1
size: NA
V: TRBV5-5
DNA: TGTGCCAGCATGCGGACAGGGGGACTTTTCACCAACTCCTACAATGAGCAGTTCTTC
CDR3: CASMRTGGLFTNSYNEQFF

D: TRBD1
J: TRBJ1-5
size: NA
V: TRBV28
DNA: TGTGCCAGCAGGAGGTTCGGACAGGGCAATCAGCCCCAGCATTTT
CDR3: CASRRFGQGNQPQHF

D: NA
J: TRBJ2-7
size: NA
V: TRBV6-1
DNA: TGTGCCAGCAGTGCCCGGGTCCGGAACCCCATCGAGCAGTACTTC
CDR3: CASSARVRNPIEQYF

D: NA
J: TRBJ2-1
size: NA
V: TRBV6-6
DNA: TGTGCCAGCAGTTACTCGAAGACCGGGTTAGTCAATGAGCAGTTCTTC
CDR3: CASSYSKTGLVNEQFF